Sequencing of this TCR beta chain was carried out in a study of siplizumab effects on memory and regulatory T cells. The CDR3 length is 13 residues. Looked up from germline, CDR1 is SGHAT and CDR2 is FQDESV (reference sequence). Trimming left V 1 base short and J 7 bases short, with 11 bases between. Sequenced by immunoSEQ multiplex PCR; TCRdb stores in-frame clones only, minus some. In the table there are over 90,000 clones, 92% of which are singletons. V is TRBV11-1 and J is TRBJ2-7; maybe TRBD1 (6 bases). Sequences were obtained from CD4+ T cells sorted from blood. This clonotype originated in a human donor in good health. As DNA, the CDR3 is TGTGCCAGCAGCTTAGTCGGGACATGGGAGCAGTACTTC. Translating it yields CASSLVGTWEQYF.